Below, 18 T cell receptor beta chains from the same sample are listed, as sequenced in a study of blood T cell repertoires in COVID-19. Data came from immunoSEQ multiplex PCR; TCRdb stores just in-frame clones and leaves some out. The table records about 85,000 clones, nearly 90% of them present only once. The sample comprised peripheral blood. Source of these receptors: a woman older than 75 with active or convalescent COVID-19.

The rearrangement links TRBV18 to TRBJ1-1; 9 nucleotides agree with TRBD1. Germline CDR1 and CDR2: KGHSH and LQKENI. J was trimmed by 3 bases and V by 1 base; bases with no gene match: 6. This CDR3 has 16 amino acids. CDR3 in DNA: TGTGCCAGCTCACCACTGGACAGGGGTACGGACACTGAAGCTTTCTTT. This codes for CASSPLDRGTDTEAFF.

This clone was recorded once. V gene TRBV12-3 or TRBV12-4 combines with J gene TRBJ2-3; D is perhaps TRBD1 (5 bases). V shed 7 bases and J shed 5 bases, with 13 bases lying between them. There are 13 residues in the CDR3. The CDR3 protein is CASTWTSGDTQYF. CDR3 bases: TGTGCCAGCACGTGGACAAGTGGAGATACGCAGTATTTT.

J is TRBJ2-7 and V is TRBV19; TRBD1 aligns across 7 bases. Per germline, CDR1 LNHDA and CDR2 SQIVND (reference sequence). Trimming at V came to 4 bases and at J to 2 bases, leaving 5 bases not matched to a gene. CDR3 length: 14 residues. DNA of the CDR3: TGTGCCAGTAGTAGGACAGGCGAGACCTACGAGCAGTACTTC. It is translated as CASSRTGETYEQYF.

This rearrangement joins TRBV5-1 to TRBJ2-7; 9 nucleotides match TRBD1. Germline V gene lookup returns CDR1 SGHRS and CDR2 YFSETQ. The CDR3 covers 15 residues. Trimming at V came to 4 bases and at J to 1 base, leaving 6 bases not matched to a gene. Written as DNA, the CDR3 is TGCGCCAGCAGCCCCACAGGGGGCAGATCCTACGAGCAGTACTTC. Protein: CASSPTGGRSYEQYF.

The rearrangement uses TRBV5-1 and TRBJ2-3; perhaps TRBD1 as D (6 bases). Between the trimmed V and J ends, which lost 5 bases and 6 bases, there was a span of 10 bases. This CDR3 region has 12 residues. The V gene's germline CDR1 is SGHRS and CDR2 YFSETQ. CDR3 in amino acids: CASSSGQDTQYF. CDR3 DNA sequence: TGCGCCAGCAGTTCCGGACAGGATACGCAGTATTTT.

V and J are TRBV2 and TRBJ1-5; D is ambiguous. The CDR3 has 15 amino acids. Per germline, CDR1 SNHLY and CDR2 FYNNEI. Trimming left V 3 bases short and J 5 bases short, with 14 bases between. The CDR3 nucleotides read TGTGCCAGCAGTGATGACGGAGGTTTTGATCAGCCCCAGCATTTT. Protein: CASSDDGGFDQPQHF. The full variable domain, in which reference TRBV2 and TRBJ1-5 provide the parts outside the CDR3, is EPEVTQTPSHQVTQMGQEVILRCVPISNHLYFYWYRQILGQKVEFLVSFYNNEISEKSEIFDDQFSVERPDGSNFTLKIRSTKLEDSAMYFCASSDDGGFDQPQHFGDGTRLSIL.

The chain links TRBV11-2 to TRBJ2-7; 12 bases align to TRBD1. V lost 4 bases to trimming and J lost 7 bases; unmatched junction nucleotides: 5. The CDR3 length is 14 residues. The V gene's germline CDR1 is SGHAT and CDR2 FQNNGV. The CDR3 reads CASSWGQGAWEQYF. In DNA, the CDR3 is TGTGCCAGCAGCTGGGGACAGGGGGCGTGGGAGCAGTACTTC.

V usage is TRBV5-3 and J usage is TRBJ2-7, with 9 bases that match TRBD1. TRBV5-3 is designated an ORF whose function remains uncertain. There are 14 residues in the CDR3. The V segment lost 7 bases and the J segment 2 bases; nucleotides outside the gene matches: 7. The CDR3 reads CARWDREEAYEQYF. The CDR3 nucleotides are TGTGCCAGATGGGACAGGGAAGAGGCCTACGAGCAGTACTTC.

The rearrangement links TRBV4-1 to TRBJ1-2, with TRBD1 matching over 9 bases. The trim removed 2 bases at V and 5 bases at J, leaving 3 bases unmatched. This CDR3 has 14 residues. Germline V gives CDR1 MGHRA, CDR2 YSYEKL. In DNA, the CDR3 is TGCGCCAGCAGCCAATCCGACAGGGGGTATGGCTACACCTTC. Its translation: CASSQSDRGYGYTF.

This chain joins TRBV3-1 (or the pseudogene TRBV3-2) and TRBJ2-3; 10 bases agree with TRBD2. With 11 bases clipped from V and 2 bases from J, the junction kept 7 bases outside the gene matches. There are 14 residues in the CDR3. Germline CDR1 is LGHDT and CDR2 is YNNKEL (reference sequence). The CDR3 DNA reads TGTGCCTCCCTACTAGCGGGGAACACAGATACGCAGTATTTT. Protein sequence: CASLLAGNTDTQYF.

The CDR3: CSASILAGFSEQFF. CDR3 DNA sequence: TGCAGTGCTAGTATACTAGCGGGTTTTAGTGAGCAGTTCTTC. The rearrangement uses TRBV20-1 and TRBJ2-1, with TRBD2 matching 9 bases. With V trimmed by 3 bases and J by 9 bases, 9 bases remained unmatched. In germline, CDR1 is DFQATT, CDR2 SNEGSKA (reference sequence). The CDR3 has 14 residues.

The chain has TRBV20-1 and TRBJ1-1; the D gene is possibly TRBD1 (5 bases). Trimming left V 3 bases short and J 0 bases short, with 8 bases between. From germline, CDR1 is DFQATT and CDR2 SNEGSKA (reference sequence). The CDR3 sequence is 13 residues long. The CDR3 is CSASKDMNTEAFF. The DNA of the CDR3 is TGCAGTGCTAGTAAGGACATGAACACTGAAGCTTTCTTT.

This chain connects TRBV10-1 to TRBJ2-3; D perhaps matches TRBD1 (5 bases). Germline loops: CDR1 WNHNN, CDR2 SYGVQD (reference sequence). There are 15 residues in the CDR3. V was cut by 0 bases and J by 5 bases, with 12 bases left in between. The CDR3 loop reads CASSESGVSRDTQYF. CDR3 nucleotide sequence: TGCGCCAGCAGTGAGTCAGGGGTCTCTCGAGATACGCAGTATTTT.

The chain links TRBV29-1 to TRBJ1-1; 9 positions match TRBD1. The V and J ends lost 6 bases and 4 bases, in that order; junction bases with no gene match: 6. Per the germline V gene, CDR1 is SQVTM and CDR2 is ANQGSEA. The CDR3 spans 13 residues. The CDR3 reads CSVRRTGATEAFF. The CDR3 DNA reads as TGCAGCGTCCGAAGGACAGGGGCCACTGAAGCTTTCTTT. Full variable domain (remainder filled in from reference TRBV29-1 and TRBJ1-1): SAVISQKPSRDICQRGTSLTIQCQVDSQVTMMFWYRQQPGQSLTLIATANQGSEATYESGFVIDKFPISRPNLTFSTLTVSNMSPEDSSIYLCSVRRTGATEAFFGQGTRLTVV.

This chain links TRBV19 with TRBJ1-5; 10 nucleotides align to TRBD1. CDR1 is LNHDA and CDR2 is SQIVND in the germline V gene (reference sequence). This CDR3 is 17 amino acids long. Trimming took 6 bases from V and 4 from J; bases not matched to a gene: 12. The CDR3 DNA sequence: TGTGCCAGTAGGAATACCCGGGACAGGGGTAGGAATCAGCCCCAGCATTTT. Amino acid sequence: CASRNTRDRGRNQPQHF.

The chain uses TRBV7-8 and TRBJ2-3; 8 nucleotides match TRBD1. Germline-derived CDR1 and CDR2 are SGHVS and FQNEAQ. Trimming took 5 bases from V and 2 from J; bases not matched to a gene: 6. The CDR3 sequence is 15 residues long. The CDR3: CASSTGGQVTDTQYF. In DNA, the CDR3 is TGTGCCAGCAGCACAGGGGGACAAGTCACAGATACGCAGTATTTT. The whole variable domain, remainder taken from reference TRBV7-8 and TRBJ2-3, is GAGVSQSPRYKVAKRGQDVALRCDPISGHVSLFWYQQALGQGPEFLTYFQNEAQLDKSGLPSDRFFAERPEGSVSTLKIQRTQQEDSAVYLCASSTGGQVTDTQYFGPGTRLTVL.

V is TRBV5-1 and J is TRBJ2-3, with 9 bases fitting TRBD2. J was trimmed by 1 base and V by 2 bases; bases with no gene match: 2. From germline, CDR1 is SGHRS and CDR2 YFSETQ. The CDR3 runs to 15 residues. The CDR3 nucleotides are TGCGCCAGCAGCTTTGCGGGAGGGGGCACAGATACGCAGTATTTT. Translating it yields CASSFAGGGTDTQYF.

V usage is TRBV5-1 and J usage is TRBJ1-1, with D unclear. The CDR3 runs 16 residues. Germline V gene sequence: CDR1 SGHRS, CDR2 YFSETQ. V lost 0 bases to trimming and J lost 6 bases, with 18 bases between them. In DNA form, the CDR3 reads TGCGCCAGCAGCTTGGCGTTCGGAGGGCGAGGCGCTGAAGCTTTCTTT. This codes for CASSLAFGGRGAEAFF.